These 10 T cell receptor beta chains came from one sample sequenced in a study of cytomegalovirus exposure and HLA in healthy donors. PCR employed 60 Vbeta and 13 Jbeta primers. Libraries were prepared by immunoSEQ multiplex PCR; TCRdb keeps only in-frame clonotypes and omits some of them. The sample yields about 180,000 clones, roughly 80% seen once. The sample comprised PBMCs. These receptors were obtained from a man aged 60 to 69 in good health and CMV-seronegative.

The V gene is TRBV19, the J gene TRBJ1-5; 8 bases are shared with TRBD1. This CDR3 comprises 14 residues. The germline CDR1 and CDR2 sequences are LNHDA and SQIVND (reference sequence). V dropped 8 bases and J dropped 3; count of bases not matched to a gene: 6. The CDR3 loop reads CASGTGQDNQPQHF. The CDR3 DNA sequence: TGTGCCAGTGGCACGGGACAGGACAATCAGCCCCAGCATTTT.

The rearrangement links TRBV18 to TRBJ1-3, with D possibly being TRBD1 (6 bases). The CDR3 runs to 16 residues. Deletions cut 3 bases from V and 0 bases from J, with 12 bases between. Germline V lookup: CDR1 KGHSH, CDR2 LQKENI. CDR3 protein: CASSPTGDPSGNTIYF. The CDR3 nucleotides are TGTGCCAGCTCACCGACAGGCGACCCCTCTGGAAACACCATATATTTT.

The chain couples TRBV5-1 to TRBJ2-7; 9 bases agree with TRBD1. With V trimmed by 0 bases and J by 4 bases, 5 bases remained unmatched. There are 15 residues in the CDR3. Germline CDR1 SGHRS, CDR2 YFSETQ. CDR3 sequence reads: CASSLETGGRYEQYF. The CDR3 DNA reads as TGCGCCAGCAGCTTGGAGACAGGGGGGCGGTACGAGCAGTACTTC.

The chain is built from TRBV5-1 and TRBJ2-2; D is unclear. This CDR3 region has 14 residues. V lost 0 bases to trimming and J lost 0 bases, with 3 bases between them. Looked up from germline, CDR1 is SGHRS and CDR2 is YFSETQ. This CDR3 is CASSLAANTGELFF. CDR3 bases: TGCGCCAGCAGCTTGGCCGCGAACACCGGGGAGCTGTTTTTT.

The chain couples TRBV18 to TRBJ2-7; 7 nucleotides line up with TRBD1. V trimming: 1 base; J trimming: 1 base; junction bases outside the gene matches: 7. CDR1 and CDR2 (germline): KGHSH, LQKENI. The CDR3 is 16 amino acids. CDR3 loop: CASSPLFRGLSYEQYF. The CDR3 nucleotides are TGTGCCAGCTCACCACTCTTCAGGGGGTTATCCTACGAGCAGTACTTC.

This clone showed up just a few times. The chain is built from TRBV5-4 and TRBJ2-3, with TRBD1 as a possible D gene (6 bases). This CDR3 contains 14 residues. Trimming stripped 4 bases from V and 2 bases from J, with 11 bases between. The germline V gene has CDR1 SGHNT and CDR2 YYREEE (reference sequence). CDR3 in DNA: TGTGCCAGCAGCCCAAGGACAGCCACAGATACGCAGTATTTT. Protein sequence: CASSPRTATDTQYF.

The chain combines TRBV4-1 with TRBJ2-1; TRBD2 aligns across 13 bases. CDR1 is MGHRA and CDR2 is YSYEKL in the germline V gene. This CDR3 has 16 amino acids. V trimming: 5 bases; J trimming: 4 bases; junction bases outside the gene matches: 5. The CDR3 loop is CASSTSGRAVYNEQFF. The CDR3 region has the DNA TGCGCCAGCAGCACTAGCGGGAGGGCCGTATACAATGAGCAGTTCTTC.

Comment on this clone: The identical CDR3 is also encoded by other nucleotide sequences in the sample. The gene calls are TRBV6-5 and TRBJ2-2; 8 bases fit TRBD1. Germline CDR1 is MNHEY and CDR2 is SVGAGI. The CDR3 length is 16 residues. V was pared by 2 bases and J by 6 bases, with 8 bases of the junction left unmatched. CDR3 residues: CASSYDGQGRAGELFF. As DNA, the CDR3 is TGTGCCAGCAGTTACGACGGACAGGGCAGGGCCGGGGAGCTGTTTTTT.

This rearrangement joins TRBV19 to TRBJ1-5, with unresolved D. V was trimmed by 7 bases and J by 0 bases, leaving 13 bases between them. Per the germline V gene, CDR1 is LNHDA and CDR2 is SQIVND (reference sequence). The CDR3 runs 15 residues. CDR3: CASTPFTDSNQPQHF. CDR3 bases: TGTGCCAGTACCCCTTTTACAGATAGCAATCAGCCCCAGCATTTT. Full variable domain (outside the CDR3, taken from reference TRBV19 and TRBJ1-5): DGGITQSPKYLFRKEGQNVTLSCEQNLNHDAMYWYRQDPGQGLRLIYYSQIVNDFQKGDIAEGYSVSREKKESFPLTVTSAQKNPTAFYLCASTPFTDSNQPQHFGDGTRLSIL.

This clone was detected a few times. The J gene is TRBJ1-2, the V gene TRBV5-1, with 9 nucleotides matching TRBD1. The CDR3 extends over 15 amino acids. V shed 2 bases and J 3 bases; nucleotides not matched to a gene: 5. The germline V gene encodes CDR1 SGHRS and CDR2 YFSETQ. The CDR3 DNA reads TGCGCCAGCAGCTTTCTGACAGGGGGTGACTATGGCTACACCTTC. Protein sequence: CASSFLTGGDYGYTF.